This TCR beta chain originates from a study of blood T cell repertoires in COVID-19. Overall study context: Collection of acute and convalescent COVID-19 samples took place in the United States, Italy and Spain. Sources were T cells, B-cell-depleted T cells, or PBMCs; the material itself was cDNA or gDNA.

The CDR3 has 13 amino acids. CDR1 is LGHNA, CDR2 YNFKEQ, per germline. Trimming took 5 bases from V and 0 from J, leaving 6 bases between them. Seattle participants joined during active infection and were tracked over time. As handled by the study authors: Nucleated cell number was recorded as an estimate derived from reference gene primer amplification. Sequencing used immunoSEQ multiplex PCR; TCRdb keeps in-frame clones, though not all of them. That table gives V, J and clone size, and the DNA gave D and trimming. The sample contains around 170,000 clones, approximately 86% of which appear only once.

The gene calls are TRBV4-2 and TRBJ2-3, with D unclear. The sequence was obtained from a man in his 60s with COVID-19, enrolled during active disease. Sequencing used peripheral blood. The CDR3 region is CASSLTSTDTQYF. In DNA, the CDR3 is TGTGCCAGCAGCTTAACTAGCACAGATACGCAGTATTTT.